These T cell receptor beta chains were read from a single sample in a study of a mutant IDH1 vaccine in newly diagnosed glioma. Produced via immunoSEQ multiplex PCR; TCRdb's table is partial and in-frame only. This sample has about 82,000 clones, with 65% to 90% found just once. Which antigens these TCRs recognize remains unknown. The source was PBMCs, collected from a glioma patient whose treatment included an IDH1 peptide vaccine. The receptors originated from a man younger than 45 with glioma. Some clones in this sample may be carry-over from other donors' samples. CDR3s include the opening cysteine and the closing phenylalanine or tryptophan. The order of the fields is J gene, V gene, CDR3 protein.

j_call: TRBJ1-6; v_call: TRBV5-6; cdr3_aa: CASSLAGDSPLHF
j_call: TRBJ2-1; v_call: TRBV27; cdr3_aa: CASSRGIYNEQFF
j_call: TRBJ2-7; v_call: TRBV27; cdr3_aa: CASSLTPLLGLEQYF
j_call: TRBJ1-5; v_call: TRBV6-1; cdr3_aa: CASTRGVRVDQPQHF
j_call: TRBJ1-3; v_call: TRBV2; cdr3_aa: CASSDNSGNTIYF
j_call: TRBJ2-7; v_call: TRBV30; cdr3_aa: CAWRDNPGEQYF
j_call: TRBJ1-2; v_call: TRBV5-5; cdr3_aa: CASSLQGGGYTF
j_call: TRBJ1-3; v_call: TRBV19; cdr3_aa: CASSSNGNTIYF
j_call: TRBJ2-7; v_call: TRBV29-1; cdr3_aa: CSARGGYSYEQYF
j_call: TRBJ2-7; v_call: TRBV10-2; cdr3_aa: CASSEWEGYYEQYF
j_call: TRBJ2-7; v_call: TRBV5-4; cdr3_aa: CASSFQPGQGFNYEQYF
j_call: TRBJ2-2; v_call: TRBV15; cdr3_aa: CATQREVAGELFF
j_call: TRBJ1-2; v_call: TRBV25-1; cdr3_aa: CASTPGGGGNYGYTF
j_call: TRBJ2-1; v_call: TRBV7-6; cdr3_aa: CASSLLPHSGGAYNEQFF
j_call: TRBJ1-3; v_call: TRBV18; cdr3_aa: CASSPNTEDTIYF
j_call: TRBJ2-5; v_call: TRBV27; cdr3_aa: CASSLSRQGGTQYF
j_call: TRBJ2-1; v_call: TRBV9; cdr3_aa: CASSPRERLGGTSHEQFF
j_call: TRBJ2-1; v_call: TRBV4-2; cdr3_aa: CASSLRTSGASSYNEQFF
j_call: TRBJ1-1; v_call: TRBV6-6; cdr3_aa: CASSYSQRETEAFF
j_call: TRBJ2-2; v_call: TRBV7-3; cdr3_aa: CASSLGANTGELFF
j_call: TRBJ2-7; v_call: TRBV20-1; cdr3_aa: CSASWTDEQYF